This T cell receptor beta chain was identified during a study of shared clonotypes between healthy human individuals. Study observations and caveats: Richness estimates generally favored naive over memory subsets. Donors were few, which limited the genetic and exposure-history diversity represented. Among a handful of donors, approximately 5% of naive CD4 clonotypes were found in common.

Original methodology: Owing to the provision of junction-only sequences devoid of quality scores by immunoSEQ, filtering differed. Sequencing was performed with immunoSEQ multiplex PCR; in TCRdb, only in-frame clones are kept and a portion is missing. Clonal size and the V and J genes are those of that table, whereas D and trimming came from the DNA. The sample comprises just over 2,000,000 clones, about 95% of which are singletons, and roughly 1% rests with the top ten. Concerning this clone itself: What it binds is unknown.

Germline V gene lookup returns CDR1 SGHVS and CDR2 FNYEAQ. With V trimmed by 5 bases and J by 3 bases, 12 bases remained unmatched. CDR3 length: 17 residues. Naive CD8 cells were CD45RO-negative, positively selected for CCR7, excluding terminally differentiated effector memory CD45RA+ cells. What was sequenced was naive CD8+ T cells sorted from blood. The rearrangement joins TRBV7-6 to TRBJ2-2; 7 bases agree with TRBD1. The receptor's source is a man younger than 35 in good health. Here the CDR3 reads CASSQDRASVDTGELFF. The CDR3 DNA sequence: TGTGCCAGCAGCCAAGACAGGGCCTCGGTTGACACCGGGGAGCTGTTTTTT. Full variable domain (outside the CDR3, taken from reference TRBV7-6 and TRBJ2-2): GAGVSQSPRYKVTKRGQDVALRCDPISGHVSLYWYRQALGQGPEFLTYFNYEAQQDKSGLPNDRFSAERPEGSISTLTIQRTEQRDSAMYRCASSQDRASVDTGELFFGEGSRLTVL.